This T cell receptor beta chain is drawn from a study of T cells in Graves' hyperthyroidism and ophthalmopathy (dated by TCRdb to the late 2010s). In the study overall: Peripheral blood was collected at initial diagnosis, before any treatment. Whether ophthalmopathy could be predicted prospectively was tested in an independent validation cohort made up of about 18 hyperthyroidism patients plus 17 patients who later progressed to ophthalmopathy. TCR V-J signatures able to tell the groups apart were searched for in a discovery cohort of 100 or so patients, of whom more than 40 had Graves' ophthalmopathy and about 55 had stable Graves' hyperthyroidism. The approximately 98 discovery patients were randomly divided into training and test sets at a 7:3 ratio. Thyroid tissue and blood T-cell repertoires from six Graves' hyperthyroidism patients were also compared in the study. TCR Vbeta CDR3 sequencing of around 130 peripheral blood samples (over 40 ophthalmopathy, some 75 hyperthyroidism and around 17 progressor patients) is reported in the paper. Once sampling was done, hyperthyroidism patients were given methimazole at a starting dose of 30 mg daily, whereas ophthalmopathy patients were given high-dose intravenous methylprednisolone. Study-wide conclusions, independent of this receptor: In validation, the model predicted progression to ophthalmopathy with approximately 69% sensitivity and about 73% specificity, a median of 6.5 months before onset. Most expanded thyroid clonotypes (frequency above 0.001) were also detected in blood, suggesting blood repertoires may reflect thyroid immune responses. Sample size was not statistically predetermined, and investigators were not blinded to group allocation. A 13 V-J signature model separated ophthalmopathy from stable hyperthyroidism, with around 88% sensitivity and about 81% specificity in cross-validation and 80%/75% in testing.

The CDR1 and CDR2 encoded by the germline V gene (reference sequence) are DFQATT and SNEGSKA. Trimming accounts for 6 bases at V and 3 bases at J, while the number of junction bases matched to no gene is 3. The CDR3 numbers 12 residues from cysteine through phenylalanine. Of all the DNA, just the CDR3 is kept, 36 bases in frame from base 1. This clonotype has a count of ten or more. No antigen is known for it. The sample holds no much larger clone one base away, and base qualities are not on file. Amplification of TCR beta CDR3 regions was carried out from RNA transcripts. For the first round of RT-PCR on the TCR CDR3, the HTBI primer set was used together with the Qiagen OneStep RT-PCR kit. A second multiplex PCR round built the libraries, followed by size selection and purification. Sequencing of the libraries was done on an Illumina HiSeq2000 using paired-end 100 bp reads. The original methods were these. SOAPnuke was used to process the raw data, removing reads that contained adapters or uncalled bases, had a mean Phred below 15, or lacked an exact match to the constant primer or identifier. COPE v1.2.5 was used to merge high-quality paired reads, and clonotypes were defined as unique nucleotide sequences. Clonotypes were aligned to IMGT TRBV, TRBD and TRBJ reference segments using MiTCR v1.1. The analysis was restricted to V-J combinations with a frequency above 0.0001, which together covered roughly 99% of the repertoires. The TCS score was defined as F50 (clonal expansion) divided by E x V (chaos), with BLOSUM62-based TCRdist calculated between CDR3 peptides within each V-J. Welch's t-statistics and random forest reduced just over 500 V-J features to some 14, which were used in a naive Bayes classifier (R e1071). TCRdb redid the processing of the public reads, applying fastp at Q25 and MiXCR, and retained in-frame beta chains. Every CDR3 protein is listed once, alongside the most common genes and DNA of its rows. The V and J calls and clone size come from TCRdb's table, not from the authors' own analysis. The sample profile shows approximately 740,000 distinct CDR3 sequences; 14% of them were found once. The ten largest clones represent 10% of the sample.

Stable Graves' hyperthyroidism was defined as no progression to ophthalmopathy during 18 months of follow-up. Hyperthyroidism patients were aged 18 to 65 years and newly diagnosed, with disease duration of less than 2 months. The study excluded patients with uncontrolled infections, other autoimmune diseases, pregnancy or lactation. Diagnoses were established on the basis of clinical symptoms, serum thyroxine and TRAb, thyroid ultrasound, and orbital computed tomography. PBMCs were isolated from about 10 ml of fresh peripheral blood by Ficoll-Paque density gradient centrifugation. Total RNA was extracted using Trizol reagent, and RNA quality was assessed on an Agilent 2100 Bioanalyzer.

This sequence uses TRBV20-1 and TRBJ2-3; 7 bases in the middle match TRBD1. The sequenced sample was blood. The receptor's source is a woman under 30 with Graves' hyperthyroidism. The CDR3 corresponds to CSALQGTDTQYF. At the DNA level, the sequence is TGCAGTGCGTTACAGGGGACAGATACGCAGTATTTT.